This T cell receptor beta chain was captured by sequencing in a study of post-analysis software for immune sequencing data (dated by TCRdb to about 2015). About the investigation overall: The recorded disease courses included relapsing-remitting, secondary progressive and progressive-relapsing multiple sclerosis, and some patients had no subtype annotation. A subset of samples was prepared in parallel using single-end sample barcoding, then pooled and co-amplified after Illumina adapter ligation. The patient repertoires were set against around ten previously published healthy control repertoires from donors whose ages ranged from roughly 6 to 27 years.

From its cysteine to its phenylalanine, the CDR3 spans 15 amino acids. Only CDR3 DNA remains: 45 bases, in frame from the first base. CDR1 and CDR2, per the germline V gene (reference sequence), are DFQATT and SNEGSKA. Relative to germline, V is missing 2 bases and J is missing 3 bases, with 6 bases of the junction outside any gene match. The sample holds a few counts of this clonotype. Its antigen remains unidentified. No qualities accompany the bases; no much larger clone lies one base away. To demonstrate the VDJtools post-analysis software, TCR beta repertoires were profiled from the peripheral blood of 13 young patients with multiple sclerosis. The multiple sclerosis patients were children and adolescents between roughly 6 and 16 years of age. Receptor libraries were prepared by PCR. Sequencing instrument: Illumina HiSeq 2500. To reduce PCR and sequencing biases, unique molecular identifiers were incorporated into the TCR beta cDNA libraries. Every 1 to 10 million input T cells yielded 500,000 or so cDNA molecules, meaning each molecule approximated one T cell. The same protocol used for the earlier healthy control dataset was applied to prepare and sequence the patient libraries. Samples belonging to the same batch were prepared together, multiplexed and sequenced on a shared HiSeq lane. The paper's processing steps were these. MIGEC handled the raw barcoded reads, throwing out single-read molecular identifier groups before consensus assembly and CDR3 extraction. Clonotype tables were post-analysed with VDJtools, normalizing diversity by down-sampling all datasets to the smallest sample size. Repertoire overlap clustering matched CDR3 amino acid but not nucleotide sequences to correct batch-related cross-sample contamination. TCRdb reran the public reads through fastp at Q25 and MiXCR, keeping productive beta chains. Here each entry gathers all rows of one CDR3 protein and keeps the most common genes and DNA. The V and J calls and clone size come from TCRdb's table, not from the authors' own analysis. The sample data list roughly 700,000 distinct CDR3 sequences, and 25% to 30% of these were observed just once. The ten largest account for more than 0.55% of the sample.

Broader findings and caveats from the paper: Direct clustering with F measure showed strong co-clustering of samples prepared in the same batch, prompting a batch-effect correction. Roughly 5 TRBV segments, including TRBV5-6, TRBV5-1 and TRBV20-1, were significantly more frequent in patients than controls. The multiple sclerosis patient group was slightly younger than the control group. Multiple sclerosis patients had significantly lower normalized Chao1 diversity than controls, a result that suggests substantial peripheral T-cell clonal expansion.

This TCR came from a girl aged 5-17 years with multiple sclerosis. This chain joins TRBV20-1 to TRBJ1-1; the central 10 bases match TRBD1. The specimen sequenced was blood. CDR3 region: CSARSETGGYTEAFF. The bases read TGCAGTGCTAGATCCGAGACAGGGGGCTACACTGAAGCTTTCTTT.